The clone carrying this T cell receptor (beta chain) came up a few times. This sample was taken from a study of T-cell memory formation after mild COVID-19. Study overall: The two donors had largely donor-specific TCR clusters.

The 5'RACE method, run with constant-segment primers, produced TCR alpha and TCR beta cDNA libraries (carrying sample barcodes and UMIs). TCRdb reanalysed the 5' RACE reads using MiXCR and keeps one entry per CDR3 protein. The top ten clones hold about 12% of a sample with fewer than 500,000 distinct CDR3 sequences, roughly 23% of them seen once. Sequenced sample: PBMCs or a T cell subset sorted from them (not recorded which). The TCR sequence derives from an adult woman who had mild COVID-19 (a few samples of this study predate the infection). Cell type and time point are not known.

CDR3 in DNA: TGTGCCAGCAGCCCCAGCGGGGGGGCCGTTCGGGAGCAGTTCTTC. Its protein is CASSPSGGAVREQFF. The chain links TRBV9 to TRBJ2-1, with 10 bases aligning to TRBD2. From germline, CDR1 is SGDLS and CDR2 YYNGEE. The CDR3 loop spans 15 amino acids. After removal of 4 bases from V and 10 bases from J, the junction contained 11 bases not matched to a gene.